Below, one TCR beta chain is given with its context. The sample is drawn from a study of OX40 agonist ivuxolimab in advanced cancers. Data came from immunoSEQ multiplex PCR; TCRdb stores just in-frame clones and leaves some out. This table holds 60,000 to 65,000 clones, 75% to 85% found once. The TCR was taken from an adult with an advanced solid tumor such as melanoma, head and neck, liver or kidney cancer. The starting material was CD4+ or CD8+ T cells sorted from blood, obtained in a trial of the OX40 agonist ivuxolimab.

CDR3 in amino acids: CASSLVPPVGEKLFF. The CDR3 DNA follows: TGTGCCAGCAGCTTAGTTCCCCCGGTGGGAGAAAAACTGTTTTTT. This rearrangement joins TRBV11-2 to TRBJ1-4; D unresolved. This CDR3 contains 15 residues. The V gene's germline CDR1 is SGHAT and CDR2 FQNNGV. Trimming took 1 base from V and 8 from J, leaving 14 bases between them.